This entry concerns a single T cell receptor (beta chain). These data originate in a study of T cell responses to AZD1222 COVID-19 vaccine. Profiling relied on immunoSEQ multiplex PCR, and the TCRdb table lists in-frame clones only, not all of them. The top ten hold approximately 1.6% of the sample, which has around 130,000 clones, 75% to 90% seen once. V lost 5 bases, J lost 5 bases, and 13 bases lay in between. Germline V gene lookup returns CDR1 SGHDT and CDR2 YYEEEE. CDR3 length: 13 residues. The sequences come from peripheral blood, collected on day 0 of AZD1222 vaccination. This rearrangement joins TRBV5-6 to TRBJ2-5; tentative D call: TRBD1 (6 bases). This TCR was recovered from an adult in good health. CDR3 residues: CASSSQGHETQYF. For the CDR3, the DNA is TGTGCCAGCAGTTCACAGGGACACGAGACCCAGTACTTC.